Shown below are 28 T cell receptor beta chains from a single sample sequenced in a study of cytomegalovirus exposure and HLA in healthy donors. Primers for the PCR totalled 60 Vbeta and 13 Jbeta. TCRdb keeps only in-frame clones here, not all; method: immunoSEQ multiplex PCR. This table holds around 150,000 clones, 60% to 85% found once. The source material was PBMCs. All receptors come from a male donor in good health and CMV-seronegative.

CDR3 amino acids: CASSSTGLAVLDTQYF. The CDR3, as DNA: TGTGCCAGCAGTTCGACGGGACTAGCGGTCCTGGATACGCAGTATTTT. The chain couples TRBV27 to TRBJ2-3; TRBD2 agrees at 11 bases. The junction had 9 bases not matched to a gene; V was cut back by 4 bases and J by 6 bases. CDR3 length: 16 amino acids. CDR1 and CDR2 from the germline V gene are MNHEY and SMNVEV (reference sequence).

Details on this clone: The sample has other DNA sequences that encode this CDR3 too. The chain links TRBV7-2 to TRBJ1-5; D is uncertain. V gave up 5 bases and J gave up 1 base, with 12 bases separating them. Germline values: CDR1 SGHTA, CDR2 FQGNSA. This CDR3 is built from 15 residues. CDR3 nucleotides: TGTGCCAGCAGCCCGAGGGAGGGCAGCAATCAGCCCCAGCATTTT. This sequence encodes CASSPREGSNQPQHF.

The genes are TRBV21-1 and TRBJ2-7; the table's D gene call, TRBD1, was not cross checked with the DNA. TRBV21-1 is given as a pseudogene. The CDR3 is 15 amino acids. The CDR3 coding sequence is TGTGCCAGCAGCAAAGGGGGCAGGGGCGCTCACGAGCAGTACTTC. Amino acids: CASSKGGRGAHEQYF.

The chain recombines TRBV10-3 with TRBJ1-6, with a possible D match to TRBD1 (6 bases). This CDR3 spans 15 amino acids. Between the trimmed V and J ends, which lost 2 bases and 7 bases, there was a span of 12 bases. CDR1 ENHRY and CDR2 SYGVKD come from the germline V gene. In DNA, the CDR3 is TGTGCCATCAGTGAGCCCACAGGGAAAAATTCACCCCTCCACTTT. The encoded protein is CAISEPTGKNSPLHF.

This chain connects TRBV6-4 to TRBJ1-1, with 8 bases identical to TRBD1. The CDR3 runs 16 residues. V shed 8 bases and J 2 bases; nucleotides not matched to a gene: 13. CDR1 is MRHNA, CDR2 SNTAGT, per germline. DNA for the CDR3: TGTGCCAGCTCGGCGAGTCCCGGGACAGGAAACACTGAAGCTTTCTTT. This codes for CASSASPGTGNTEAFF.

This clone showed up just a few times. This CDR3 reads CAISESLLRGTSEDTQYF. CDR3 coding DNA: TGTGCCATCAGTGAGTCTCTCTTACGGGGAACATCAGAAGATACGCAGTATTTT. This chain links TRBV10-3 with TRBJ2-3; maybe TRBD2 (5 bases). The CDR3 length is 18 residues. V lost 0 bases and J 5 bases, leaving 21 bases between the germline ends. The germline V gene encodes CDR1 ENHRY and CDR2 SYGVKD.

The chain couples TRBV19 to TRBJ1-3; TRBD1 might be the D (5 bases). Trimming shortened V by 5 bases and J by 4 bases, and 12 bases separated the two germline ends. In germline, CDR1 is LNHDA, CDR2 SQIVND (reference sequence). The CDR3 has 14 residues. This CDR3 is CASSETGGGNTIYF. The CDR3, as DNA: TGTGCCAGTAGTGAGACGGGGGGAGGAAACACCATATATTTT.

V usage is TRBV2 and J usage is TRBJ1-1; 8 bases agree with TRBD1. With V trimmed by 7 bases and J by 1 base, 5 bases remained unmatched. The germline V gene has CDR1 SNHLY and CDR2 FYNNEI. The CDR3 spans 14 residues. The CDR3 nucleotides read TGTGCCAGCAAGTACAGGGGGGGGAACACTGAAGCTTTCTTT. The encoded protein is CASKYRGGNTEAFF.

The V and J genes are TRBV7-9 and TRBJ2-7; D is unclear. In germline, CDR1 is SEHNR, CDR2 FQNEAQ (reference sequence). CDR3 length: 14 amino acids. Trimming removed 1 base from V and 0 bases from J, with 7 bases in between. The CDR3 reads CASSLGVNSYEQYF. CDR3 DNA sequence: TGTGCCAGCAGCTTAGGTGTCAACTCCTACGAGCAGTACTTC.

The V gene is TRBV29-1, the J gene TRBJ2-5; D possibly corresponds to TRBD1 (5 bases). The germline CDR1 and CDR2 sequences are SQVTM and ANQGSEA. The CDR3 contains 12 residues. V was trimmed by 7 bases and J by 1 base, leaving 10 bases between them. The CDR3 DNA sequence: TGCAGCGGAGGTCAGGGCCAAGAGACCCAGTACTTC. This encodes CSGGQGQETQYF.

The gene calls are TRBV5-1 and TRBJ2-7, with 11 bases that match TRBD1. V lost 3 bases, J lost 12 bases, and 8 bases stayed unmatched. Germline values: CDR1 SGHRS, CDR2 YFSETQ. The CDR3 is 13 residues long. The CDR3 DNA follows: TGCGCCAGCAGCTCGGGAGGACAGGGGGCTACGTACTTC. As protein: CASSSGGQGATYF.

V is TRBV11-2 and J is TRBJ2-3; TRBD1 matches 8 bases. The CDR3 extends over 15 amino acids. Germline trimming cut 1 base from V and 2 bases from J; bases unmatched to any gene: 2. The germline CDR1 and CDR2 sequences are SGHAT and FQNNGV. The CDR3 reads CASSLGQGNTDTQYF. The CDR3 nucleotides are TGTGCCAGCAGCTTAGGACAGGGGAACACAGATACGCAGTATTTT.

This clone was observed a single time. The gene calls are TRBV29-1 and TRBJ2-7; 10 bases match TRBD2. Germline CDR1 reads SQVTM; CDR2 reads ANQGSEA. V lost 3 bases, J lost 2 bases, and 10 bases stayed unmatched. The CDR3 covers 16 residues. CDR3 nucleotides: TGCAGCGTTGACTCGCTGGCTAGCGGGGGAGCCTACGAGCAGTACTTC. Its protein is CSVDSLASGGAYEQYF.

The genes are TRBV10-3 and TRBJ1-3; D possibly corresponds to TRBD1 (5 bases). Trimming removed 2 bases at V and 5 bases at J, with 10 bases between. The germline V gene encodes CDR1 ENHRY and CDR2 SYGVKD. The CDR3 is made up of 14 amino acids. The chain's CDR3 is CAISEPDRRNTIYF. DNA of the CDR3: TGTGCCATCAGTGAGCCCGACAGAAGAAACACCATATATTTT.

The rearrangement uses TRBV5-6 and TRBJ1-3; TRBD1 might be the D (5 bases). The germline CDR1 and CDR2 sequences are SGHDT and YYEEEE. CDR3 length: 15 residues. V was cut by 3 bases and J by 3 bases, with 13 bases left in between. The CDR3 DNA reads TGTGCCAGCAGCTGGGGCAGGGTAAATGGAAACACCATATATTTT. Its protein product is CASSWGRVNGNTIYF.

The chain has TRBV27 and TRBJ1-5, with 8 bases identical to TRBD1. Germline CDR1 is MNHEY and CDR2 is SMNVEV (reference sequence). CDR3 size: 14 residues. J gave up 5 bases and V 5 bases, and 5 bases lay outside the gene matches. Here the CDR3 DNA reads TGTGCCAGCAGTATAGACAGGGGCGATCAGCCCCAGCATTTT. It specifies CASSIDRGDQPQHF.

This clone has just a few counts. The V call is TRBV6-5, the J call TRBJ1-3, with TRBD1 matching 11 bases. The junction had 5 bases not matched to a gene; V was cut back by 6 bases and J by 4 bases. The CDR3 loop spans 15 amino acids. Germline V gives CDR1 MNHEY, CDR2 SVGAGI. CDR3 DNA sequence: TGTGCCAGCAGGATTGGACAGGGGGCAGGAAACACCATATATTTT. This sequence encodes CASRIGQGAGNTIYF.

V and J are TRBV19 and TRBJ2-1, with 8 positions matching TRBD1. Unmatched junction bases numbered 4, after V lost 8 bases and J lost 7 bases. CDR3 length: 12 amino acids. Germline V gene lookup returns CDR1 LNHDA and CDR2 SQIVND (reference sequence). CDR3 sequence reads: CASVDRGNEQFF. The CDR3 coding sequence is TGTGCCAGTGTTGACAGGGGAAATGAGCAGTTCTTC.

The chain recombines TRBV2 with TRBJ2-7, with D tentatively TRBD2 (5 bases). Germline-derived CDR1 and CDR2 are SNHLY and FYNNEI. The CDR3 has 12 amino acids. V was cut by 7 bases and J by 8 bases, with 15 bases left in between. CDR3 loop: CASTPLEGQQYF. The CDR3 coding sequence is TGTGCCAGCACCCCATTAGAGGGCCAGCAGTACTTC.

As to this clone: An end of the junction does not agree with germline; a read error may underlie this. The gene calls are TRBV7-7 and TRBJ2-2; 10 bases line up with TRBD2. The CDR3 contains 16 residues. The germline gives CDR1 SSHAT, CDR2 FNYEAQ (reference sequence). Here the CDR3 reads CASTLQREGLGGELFF. For the CDR3, the DNA is TGTGCTAGCACCCTGCAGCGGGAGGGCCTTGGCGGGGAGCTGTTTTTT.

This clone occurred once. The V call is TRBV5-1, the J call TRBJ2-5; 7 bases align to TRBD2. V lost 3 bases, J lost 2 bases, and 7 bases stayed unmatched. From germline, CDR1 is SGHRS and CDR2 YFSETQ. The CDR3 consists of 15 residues. CDR3 protein: CASSSRGWRQETQYF. The CDR3 DNA reads as TGCGCCAGCAGCTCGCGGGGGTGGCGGCAAGAGACCCAGTACTTC.

The sample holds a few counts of this clone. The V call is TRBV19, the J call TRBJ1-4; maybe TRBD1 (5 bases). V lost 4 bases and J lost 8, with 14 bases in between. The germline V gene has CDR1 LNHDA and CDR2 SQIVND (reference sequence). This CDR3 has 14 amino acids. The DNA for the CDR3 is TGTGCCAGTAGTACCCAAGGCAGGGTCGAAAAACTGTTTTTT. Its protein product is CASSTQGRVEKLFF. The full variable domain, rest sourced from reference TRBV19 and TRBJ1-4, is DGGITQSPKYLFRKEGQNVTLSCEQNLNHDAMYWYRQDPGQGLRLIYYSQIVNDFQKGDIAEGYSVSREKKESFPLTVTSAQKNPTAFYLCASSTQGRVEKLFFGSGTQLSVL.

The genes are TRBV5-4 and TRBJ2-6, with D tentatively TRBD2 (5 bases). With 4 bases removed from V and 2 bases from J, the gap between germline ends came to 13 bases. Germline CDR1 reads SGHNT; CDR2 reads YYREEE (reference sequence). The CDR3 has 16 amino acids. CDR3 in amino acids: CASSAPGSTGANVLTF. CDR3 coding DNA: TGTGCCAGCAGCGCGCCTGGGAGCACTGGGGCCAACGTCCTGACTTTC.

CDR3 sequence: CASSEYTRNIDGYTF. The CDR3 DNA is TGTGCCAGCAGTGAATACACCAGAAACATTGATGGCTACACCTTC. V gene TRBV25-1 combines with J gene TRBJ1-2; no clear D. Per germline, CDR1 MGHDK and CDR2 SYGVNS. The CDR3 has 15 amino acids. V lost 0 bases and J lost 6, with 14 bases in between.

This chain connects TRBV5-1 to TRBJ2-7; D might be TRBD2 (7 bases). V gave up 0 bases and J gave up 6 bases, with 13 bases separating them. The V gene's germline CDR1 is SGHRS and CDR2 YFSETQ. This CDR3 has 14 amino acids. This chain's CDR3 is CASSLVGGGVEQYF. The CDR3 bases are TGCGCCAGCAGCTTGGTTGGCGGGGGCGTCGAGCAGTACTTC. Full variable domain (rest looked up from reference TRBV5-1 and TRBJ2-7): KAGVTQTPRYLIKTRGQQVTLSCSPISGHRSVSWYQQTPGQGLQFLFEYFSETQRNKGNFPGRFSGRQFSNSRSEMNVSTLELGDSALYLCASSLVGGGVEQYFGPGTRLTVT.

Only a few counts were recorded for this clone. The chain employs TRBV4-1 and TRBJ1-5, with 8 positions matching TRBD1. The J segment lost 3 bases and the V segment lost 5 bases, leaving 6 bases of the junction unmatched. This CDR3 is built from 15 residues. CDR1 MGHRA and CDR2 YSYEKL come from the germline V gene. The CDR3 nucleotides read TGCGCCAGCAGCTCCAGGACAGGGCCCAATCAGCCCCAGCATTTT. The encoded protein is CASSSRTGPNQPQHF.

Here the CDR3 reads CASTFIGEAFF. DNA of the CDR3: TGTGCCAGCACATTTATCGGTGAAGCTTTCTTT. V usage is TRBV2 and J usage is TRBJ1-1, with D hard to call. This CDR3 is built from 11 residues. The ends were cut back, 7 bases at V and 7 bases at J, with 10 bases in the middle. From germline, CDR1 is SNHLY and CDR2 FYNNEI. Using reference TRBV2 and TRBJ1-1 for the parts outside the CDR3, the full variable domain is EPEVTQTPSHQVTQMGQEVILRCVPISNHLYFYWYRQILGQKVEFLVSFYNNEISEKSEIFDDQFSVERPDGSNFTLKIRSTKLEDSAMYFCASTFIGEAFFGQGTRLTVV.

The rearrangement links TRBV7-9 to TRBJ1-6; 8 positions match TRBD1. The V and J ends lost 5 bases and 3 bases, in that order; junction bases with no gene match: 12. The CDR3 consists of 18 residues. Germline CDR1 reads SEHNR; CDR2 reads FQNEAQ (reference sequence). The CDR3 spells CASSPPPDRGLYNSPLHF. The DNA of the CDR3 is TGTGCCAGCAGCCCCCCTCCAGACAGGGGCCTCTATAATTCACCCCTCCACTTT. Full variable domain (rest looked up from reference TRBV7-9 and TRBJ1-6): DTGVSQNPRHKITKRGQNVTFRCDPISEHNRLYWYRQTLGQGPEFLTYFQNEAQLEKSRLLSDRFSAERPKGSFSTLEIQRTEQGDSAMYLCASSPPPDRGLYNSPLHFGNGTRLTVT.